The rows below give T cell receptor beta chains drawn from one sample of a study of early stage breast cancer tumors. Some clones are missing from TCRdb's copy, which holds only in-frame ones; the method was immunoSEQ multiplex PCR. This sample has tens of thousands of clones, with about 83% found just once. Specimen: blood. These receptors all stem from a person aged 45 to 59 with breast cancer. Each CDR3 is given with its conserved first and last residue. The D gene is left open where the match is weak. Size is stated for part of the rows, as once, few or many counts, or as a class when the clone is expanded.

CDR3 DNA: TGTGCCAGTAGTCCAGTTGGACAGGGGGCGTCTGGCTACACCTTC
CDR3 protein: CASSPVGQGASGYTF
clone size: once
J gene: TRBJ1-2
V gene: TRBV19
D gene: TRBD1

CDR3 DNA: TGTGCCAGCAGCCGGGACCTCAATGAGCAGTTCTTC
CDR3 protein: CASSRDLNEQFF
clone size: NA
J gene: TRBJ2-1
V gene: TRBV5-5
D gene: NA

CDR3 DNA: TGTGCCAGCAGCCGCGACATGAGGCTTGCTGCGGAGCAGTACTTC
CDR3 protein: CASSRDMRLAAEQYF
clone size: once
J gene: TRBJ2-7
V gene: TRBV7-6
D gene: NA

CDR3 DNA: TGCGCCAGCAGCCCCCCCTTGGGAGAGCAGTACTTC
CDR3 protein: CASSPPLGEQYF
clone size: NA
J gene: TRBJ2-7
V gene: TRBV5-1
D gene: NA

CDR3 DNA: TGTGCCAGCAGCCAGACAGTCCTTAGGGAGCAGTACTTC
CDR3 protein: CASSQTVLREQYF
clone size: NA
J gene: TRBJ2-7
V gene: TRBV7-6
D gene: NA

CDR3 DNA: TGTGCCAGCAGCGCGGGAGGCATTTCAACTAATGAAAAACTGTTTTTT
CDR3 protein: CASSAGGISTNEKLFF
clone size: NA
J gene: TRBJ1-4
V gene: TRBV9
D gene: NA

CDR3 DNA: TGTGCCATCAGTGAGTCTGTCACCGGCACAGATACGCAGTATTTT
CDR3 protein: CAISESVTGTDTQYF
clone size: few
J gene: TRBJ2-3
V gene: TRBV10-3
D gene: NA

CDR3 DNA: TGTGCCAGCAGTTACAGGGCGTCTAATTCACCCCTCCACTTT
CDR3 protein: CASSYRASNSPLHF
clone size: NA
J gene: TRBJ1-6
V gene: TRBV6-5
D gene: NA

CDR3 DNA: TGCGCCAGCAGCCAGGGGGTTGTAACTAATGAAAAACTGTTTTTT
CDR3 protein: CASSQGVVTNEKLFF
clone size: once
J gene: TRBJ1-4
V gene: TRBV4-3
D gene: NA

CDR3 DNA: TGTGCCAGCAGGGATGAACGGGGGACTAATTCACCCCTCCACTTT
CDR3 protein: CASRDERGTNSPLHF
clone size: NA
J gene: TRBJ1-6
V gene: TRBV2
D gene: NA

CDR3 DNA: TGTGCCAGCAGCGTGAGGGGAGGGCTAGCGGGGGGGGTTGGTACGCAGTATTTT
CDR3 protein: CASSVRGGLAGGVGTQYF
clone size: NA
J gene: TRBJ2-3
V gene: TRBV9
D gene: TRBD2

CDR3 DNA: TGTGCCAGCAGCCCGCGACCGTACACCGGGGAGCTGTTTTTT
CDR3 protein: CASSPRPYTGELFF
clone size: NA
J gene: TRBJ2-2
V gene: TRBV14
D gene: NA

CDR3 DNA: TGTGCCAGCAGTCGGGACGACCAAGAGACCCAGTACTTC
CDR3 protein: CASSRDDQETQYF
clone size: NA
J gene: TRBJ2-5
V gene: TRBV6-6
D gene: NA

CDR3 DNA: TGCGCCAGCAGCTTGTCTGGAGGGGAAGAGACCCAGTACTTC
CDR3 protein: CASSLSGGEETQYF
clone size: NA
J gene: TRBJ2-5
V gene: TRBV5-1
D gene: NA

CDR3 DNA: TGTGCCAGCAGCTTCCAAGAGACCCAGTACTTC
CDR3 protein: CASSFQETQYF
clone size: NA
J gene: TRBJ2-5
V gene: TRBV5-4
D gene: NA

CDR3 DNA: TGTGCCAGTAGTATGGCCCTGAGGGACACTGAAGCTTTCTTT
CDR3 protein: CASSMALRDTEAFF
clone size: NA
J gene: TRBJ1-1
V gene: TRBV19
D gene: NA

CDR3 DNA: TGTGCCAGCAAGGGGGGCACAGATACGCAGTATTTT
CDR3 protein: CASKGGTDTQYF
clone size: once
J gene: TRBJ2-3
V gene: TRBV6-1
D gene: NA

CDR3 DNA: TGTGCCTGGAGGCGGGCAGGAGAGTATGCCTACGAGCAGTACTTC
CDR3 protein: CAWRRAGEYAYEQYF
clone size: NA
J gene: TRBJ2-7
V gene: TRBV30
D gene: NA

CDR3 DNA: TGTGCCAGCTCACCACTGGCAGGGGGTTTAGCAATGAACACTGAAGCTTTCTTT
CDR3 protein: CASSPLAGGLAMNTEAFF
clone size: NA
J gene: TRBJ1-1
V gene: TRBV18
D gene: TRBD1

CDR3 DNA: TGTGCCAGCAGTTTGATGATAAGTAAGGGCTACACCTTC
CDR3 protein: CASSLMISKGYTF
clone size: NA
J gene: TRBJ1-2
V gene: TRBV28
D gene: NA

CDR3 DNA: TGCGCCAGCAGCCAAGACAATATAGCGGGACTGGGAAATGAGCAGTTCTTC
CDR3 protein: CASSQDNIAGLGNEQFF
clone size: NA
J gene: TRBJ2-1
V gene: TRBV4-3
D gene: TRBD2

CDR3 DNA: TGCGCCAGCAGTCACGGGGGGGGACATTCGTATAGCAATCAGCCCCAGCATTTT
CDR3 protein: CASSHGGGHSYSNQPQHF
clone size: NA
J gene: TRBJ1-5
V gene: TRBV23-1
D gene: NA

CDR3 DNA: TGTGCCAGCAGCTTGCAGGCTAGCGGGGGGCTTTACAATGAGCAGTTCTTC
CDR3 protein: CASSLQASGGLYNEQFF
clone size: NA
J gene: TRBJ2-1
V gene: TRBV13
D gene: TRBD2

CDR3 DNA: TGTGCCAGCATTGCGGGGGGGCCGAGTGAGCAGTTCTTC
CDR3 protein: CASIAGGPSEQFF
clone size: NA
J gene: TRBJ2-1
V gene: TRBV2
D gene: TRBD2